Below, 11 T cell receptor beta chains from the same sample are listed, as sequenced in a study of cytomegalovirus exposure and HLA in healthy donors. With 60 Vbeta and 13 Jbeta primers, the PCR was carried out. Sequencing was performed with immunoSEQ multiplex PCR; in TCRdb, only in-frame clones are kept and a portion is missing. The table lists some 84,000 clones, with about 0.5% in the top ten. Sequenced material: PBMCs. The source of these receptors is a man in his forties or fifties in good health and CMV-seronegative.

V and J are TRBV6-6 and TRBJ1-5; 11 bases line up with TRBD1. Germline V CDR1 and CDR2: MNHNY, SVGAGI (reference sequence). The CDR3 is made up of 14 amino acids. The V segment lost 8 bases and the J segment 4 bases; nucleotides outside the gene matches: 4. Here the CDR3 reads CASVGTGGNQPQHF. CDR3 sequence (DNA): TGTGCCAGCGTAGGGACAGGGGGGAATCAGCCCCAGCATTTT.

The chain joins TRBV7-2 to TRBJ2-1; TRBD2 might be the D (6 bases). Trimming took 1 base from V and 2 from J, leaving 6 bases between them. The CDR3 is 14 amino acids. Germline-derived CDR1 and CDR2 are SGHTA and FQGNSA. The CDR3 is CASSLGGTYNEQFF. CDR3 nucleotides: TGTGCCAGCAGCTTAGGCGGGACCTACAATGAGCAGTTCTTC.

This rearrangement joins TRBV10-2 to TRBJ1-1; TRBD1 might be the D (6 bases). V dropped 6 bases and J dropped 0 bases, with 11 bases sitting between them. Germline V gives CDR1 WSHSY, CDR2 SAAADI. CDR3 length: 14 amino acids. The CDR3 reads CASRGTGLNTEAFF. The CDR3 bases are TGCGCCAGCAGAGGTACAGGGTTGAACACTGAAGCTTTCTTT.

This chain uses TRBV4-1 with TRBJ2-1; D unclear. CDR3 length equals 15 residues. Germline CDR1 is MGHRA and CDR2 is YSYEKL. V was clipped by 0 bases and J by 0 bases, with 6 bases between them. The CDR3 reads CASSQDRISYNEQFF. In nucleotides, the CDR3 is TGCGCCAGCAGCCAAGACAGGATCTCCTACAATGAGCAGTTCTTC.

The rearrangement joins TRBV9 to TRBJ2-1; 16 nucleotides match TRBD2. Germline V lookup: CDR1 SGDLS, CDR2 YYNGEE. The CDR3 extends over 18 amino acids. Trimming cost V 0 bases and J 8 bases; bases outside gene matches: 8. The CDR3 loop reads CASSVGLGLAGGPYEQFF. CDR3 DNA: TGTGCCAGCAGCGTAGGCCTGGGACTAGCGGGGGGGCCCTATGAGCAGTTCTTC.

The chain employs TRBV6-1 and TRBJ2-3; 10 bases fit TRBD1. Germline-derived CDR1 and CDR2 are MNHNS and SASEGT. The trim removed 0 bases at V and 2 bases at J, leaving 5 bases unmatched. This CDR3 is built from 17 residues. The CDR3 reads CASSEARDRGNTDTQYF. CDR3 DNA: TGTGCCAGCAGTGAAGCTAGGGACAGGGGCAACACAGATACGCAGTATTTT.

The genes are TRBV5-1 and TRBJ1-1; 9 bases are shared with TRBD1. Germline V gene lookup returns CDR1 SGHRS and CDR2 YFSETQ. The V segment lost 0 bases and the J segment 7 bases; nucleotides outside the gene matches: 4. The CDR3 is 14 residues long. The CDR3 spells CASSLDRGRVEAFF. The CDR3, as DNA: TGCGCCAGCAGCTTGGACAGGGGGCGGGTTGAAGCTTTCTTT.

The chain combines TRBV5-5 with TRBJ1-1; D gene unclear. Per germline, CDR1 SGHKS and CDR2 YYEKEE (reference sequence). The CDR3 loop spans 12 amino acids. Trimming left V 2 bases short and J 3 bases short, with 5 bases between. CDR3 region: CASSLVDTEAFF. CDR3 DNA: TGTGCCAGCAGCTTAGTAGACACTGAAGCTTTCTTT.

The V and J genes are TRBV6-5 and TRBJ2-7; D possibly corresponds to TRBD2 (5 bases). Germline lookup yields CDR1 MNHEY and CDR2 SVGAGI. This CDR3 spans 14 amino acids. Trimming shortened V by 0 bases and J by 2 bases, and 8 bases separated the two germline ends. CDR3 nucleotides: TGTGCCAGCAGTTACTCGTCCGGGGCCTACGAGCAGTACTTC. Translation gives CASSYSSGAYEQYF.

The chain joins TRBV4-1 to TRBJ2-4; weak D call: TRBD1 (6 bases). The V end lost 5 bases, the J end lost 1 base, and 18 bases lay between the germline ends. The CDR3 loop spans 17 amino acids. The germline V gene encodes CDR1 MGHRA and CDR2 YSYEKL. The CDR3: CASSSSRGNEAKNIQYF. As DNA, the CDR3 is TGCGCCAGCAGCTCATCCAGGGGAAATGAGGCCAAAAACATTCAGTACTTC.

The rearrangement joins TRBV25-1 to TRBJ2-2; D is perhaps TRBD1 (5 bases). In germline, CDR1 is MGHDK, CDR2 SYGVNS. The CDR3 is 15 amino acids. The V end was cut by 4 bases, the J end by 10 bases, with 19 bases between. The CDR3 spells CASSGVGALSEELFF. The CDR3 nucleotides are TGTGCCAGCAGTGGCGTAGGGGCCCTCAGCGAGGAGCTGTTTTTT.